Given below is one TCR beta chain in context. Trimming left V 10 bases short and J 1 base short, with 10 bases between. CDR1 and CDR2 from the germline V gene are LNHDA and SQIVND (reference sequence). This CDR3 spans 12 amino acids. The data were taken from a study of blood T cell repertoires in COVID-19. Study at large: Specimens from acute and convalescent COVID-19 originated in the United States, Italy and Spain. Sources were T cells, B-cell-depleted T cells, or PBMCs; the material itself was cDNA or gDNA.

As processed by the authors: Amplifying reference gene primers gave estimates of nucleated cell counts. Generated by immunoSEQ multiplex PCR, the TCRdb table keeps only in-frame clones and is missing some. V, J and clone size were drawn from that table, and D and trimming were deduced from the DNA. The sample shows about 190,000 clones, 78% of them seen only once. The V gene is TRBV19, the J gene TRBJ1-1; a possible D gene is TRBD1 (5 bases). The receptor was isolated from a woman of 80 years or more with active or convalescent COVID-19. The sample taken for sequencing was peripheral blood. The CDR3 spells CATFDRNTEAFF. The CDR3, as DNA: TGTGCCACCTTCGACAGGAACACTGAAGCTTTCTTT.